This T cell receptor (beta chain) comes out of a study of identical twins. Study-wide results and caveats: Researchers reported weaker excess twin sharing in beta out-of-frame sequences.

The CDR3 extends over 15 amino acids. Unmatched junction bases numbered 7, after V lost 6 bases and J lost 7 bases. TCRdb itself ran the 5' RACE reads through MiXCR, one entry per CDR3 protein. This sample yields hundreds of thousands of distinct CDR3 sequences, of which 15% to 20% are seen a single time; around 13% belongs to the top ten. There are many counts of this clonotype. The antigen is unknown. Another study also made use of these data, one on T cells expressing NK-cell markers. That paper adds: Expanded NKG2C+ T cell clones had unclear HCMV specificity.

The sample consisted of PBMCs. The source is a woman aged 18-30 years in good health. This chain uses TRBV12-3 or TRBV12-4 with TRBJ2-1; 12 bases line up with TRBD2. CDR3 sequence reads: CASSPPGLAGNEQFF. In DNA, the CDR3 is TGTGCCAGCAGCCCGCCTGGACTAGCGGGGAATGAGCAGTTCTTC.